This TCR beta chain was documented in a study of T cell changes during pregnancy in multiple sclerosis. Germline V CDR1 and CDR2: SGHTS, YDEGEE. This CDR3 spans 16 amino acids. J gave up 2 bases and V 3 bases, and 7 bases lay outside the gene matches. Libraries were prepared by immunoSEQ multiplex PCR; TCRdb keeps only in-frame clonotypes and omits some of them. The top ten hold less than 2% of the sample, which has tens of thousands of clones, around 92% seen once. Sequencing used peripheral blood, obtained in the third trimester of pregnancy. V gene TRBV5-8 combines with J gene TRBJ2-7; 11 bases fit TRBD1. The clonotype originates from a female donor in good health, enrolled as a control in a pregnancy study. The CDR3 loop reads CASSWDRGWKAYEQYF. In DNA form, the CDR3 reads TGTGCCAGCAGCTGGGACAGGGGGTGGAAGGCCTACGAGCAGTACTTC.